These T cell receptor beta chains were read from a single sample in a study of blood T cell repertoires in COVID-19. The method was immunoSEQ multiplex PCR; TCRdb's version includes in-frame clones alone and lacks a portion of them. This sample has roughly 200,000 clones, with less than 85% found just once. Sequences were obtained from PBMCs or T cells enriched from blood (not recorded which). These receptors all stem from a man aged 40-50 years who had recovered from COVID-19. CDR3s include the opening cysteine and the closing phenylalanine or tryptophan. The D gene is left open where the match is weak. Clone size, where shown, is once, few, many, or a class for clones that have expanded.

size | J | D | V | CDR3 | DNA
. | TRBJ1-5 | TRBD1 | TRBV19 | CASSRPDRADQPQHF | TGTGCCAGTAGTAGGCCAGACAGGGCCGATCAGCCCCAGCATTTT
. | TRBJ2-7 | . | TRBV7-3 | CASSLTRYDEQYF | TGTGCCAGCAGCTTAACGCGTTACGACGAGCAGTACTTC
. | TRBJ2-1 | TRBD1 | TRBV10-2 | CASSRTGAYNEQFF | TGCGCCAGCAGTCGGACAGGGGCCTACAATGAGCAGTTCTTC
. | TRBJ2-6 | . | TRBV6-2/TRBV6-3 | CASSHSGIPPGANVLTF | TGTGCCAGCAGTCACAGCGGAATACCCCCCGGGGCCAACGTCCTGACTTTC
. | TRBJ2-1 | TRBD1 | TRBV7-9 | CASSLGTGSSNEQFF | TGTGCCAGCAGCTTAGGGACAGGGAGTTCGAATGAGCAGTTCTTC
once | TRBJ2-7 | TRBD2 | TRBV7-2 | CASSHGRGLALVNEQYF | TGTGCCAGCAGCCATGGTCGGGGACTAGCTTTAGTAAACGAGCAGTACTTC
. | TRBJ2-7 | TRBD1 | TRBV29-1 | CSALTGKNYEQYF | TGCAGCGCCCTGACAGGGAAAAATTACGAGCAGTACTTC
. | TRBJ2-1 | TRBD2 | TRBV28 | CASSSSSGGTYNEQFF | TGTGCCAGCAGTTCCTCTAGCGGGGGAACCTACAATGAGCAGTTCTTC
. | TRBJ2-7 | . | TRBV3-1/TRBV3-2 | CASSHPTGSISYEQYF | TGTGCCAGCAGCCACCCAACAGGGTCAATTAGTTACGAGCAGTACTTC
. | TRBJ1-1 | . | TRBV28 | CASSFPRRGTEAFF | TGTGCCAGCAGTTTCCCCAGAAGGGGCACTGAAGCTTTCTTT
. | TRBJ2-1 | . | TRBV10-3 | CAIRGTWDYNNEQFF | TGTGCCATCAGAGGGACATGGGACTACAACAATGAGCAGTTCTTC
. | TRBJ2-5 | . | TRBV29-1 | CSVRQTETQYF | TGCAGCGTTCGACAGACAGAGACCCAGTACTTC
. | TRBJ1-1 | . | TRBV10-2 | CASHRTGSANTEAFF | TGCGCCAGCCATAGAACAGGGTCGGCGAACACTGAAGCTTTCTTT
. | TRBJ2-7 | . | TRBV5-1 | CASKAGLAGEQYF | TGCGCCAGCAAGGCTGGGCTAGCCGGCGAGCAGTACTTC
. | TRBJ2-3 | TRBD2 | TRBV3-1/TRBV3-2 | CASSQRRLAGGPGTDTQYF | TGTGCCAGCAGCCAAAGGCGCCTAGCGGGAGGGCCGGGGACAGATACGCAGTATTTT
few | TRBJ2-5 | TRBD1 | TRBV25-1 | CASSEPQSGGVKETQYF | TGTGCCAGCAGTGAACCCCAGTCAGGGGGTGTTAAAGAGACCCAGTACTTC
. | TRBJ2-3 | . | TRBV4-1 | CASSQESAGPDTQYF | TGCGCCAGCAGCCAAGAGTCGGCGGGTCCAGATACGCAGTATTTT
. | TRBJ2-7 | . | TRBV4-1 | CASSQTDRPSYEQYF | TGCGCCAGCAGCCAGACCGACAGGCCCTCCTACGAGCAGTACTTC
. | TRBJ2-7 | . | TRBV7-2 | CASSPQRSSYEQYF | TGTGCCAGCAGCCCCCAACGGAGCTCCTACGAGCAGTACTTC
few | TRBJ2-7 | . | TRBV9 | CASSVGVREDDEQYF | TGTGCCAGCAGCGTAGGGGTCAGGGAGGACGACGAGCAGTACTTC
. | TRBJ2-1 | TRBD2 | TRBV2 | CASRLAGVYEQFF | TGTGCCAGTCGACTAGCGGGAGTTTATGAGCAGTTCTTC
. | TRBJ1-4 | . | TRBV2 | CASSAMAGEKLFF | TGTGCCAGCAGTGCAATGGCGGGAGAAAAACTGTTTTTT
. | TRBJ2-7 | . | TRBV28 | CASSRTGYEQYF | TGTGCCAGCAGTCGCACAGGGTACGAGCAGTACTTC
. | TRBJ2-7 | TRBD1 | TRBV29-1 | CSVEDPGTGLYEQYF | TGCAGCGTTGAAGATCCCGGGACAGGGTTGTACGAGCAGTACTTC
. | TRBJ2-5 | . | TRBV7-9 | CAASPGQETQYF | TGTGCCGCATCCCCGGGGCAAGAGACCCAGTACTTC
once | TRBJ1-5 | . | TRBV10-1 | CASRDLGHPSGQPQHF | TGCGCCAGCAGAGACCTGGGACACCCCTCGGGGCAGCCCCAGCATTTT
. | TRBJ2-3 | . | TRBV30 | CASGWLSTDTQYF | TGTGCCTCAGGATGGCTGAGCACAGATACGCAGTATTTT
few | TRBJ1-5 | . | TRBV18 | CASSPFSGDQPQHF | TGTGCCAGCTCACCATTCAGTGGAGATCAGCCCCAGCATTTT
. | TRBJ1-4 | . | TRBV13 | CASSYTPQGQEKLFF | TGTGCCAGCAGCTATACCCCGCAGGGCCAAGAAAAACTGTTTTTT
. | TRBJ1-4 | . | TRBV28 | CASNLRGYEKLFF | TGTGCCAGCAACCTTCGGGGGTATGAAAAACTGTTTTTT
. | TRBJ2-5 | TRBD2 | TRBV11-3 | CASSSHSGEETQYF | TGTGCCAGCAGCTCACATAGCGGGGAAGAGACCCAGTACTTC
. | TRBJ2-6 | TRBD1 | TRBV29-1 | CSVPQGAPGANVLTF | TGCAGCGTCCCCCAGGGGGCGCCTGGGGCCAACGTCCTGACTTTC
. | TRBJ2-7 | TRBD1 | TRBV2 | CASSNDRGYPYEQYF | TGTGCCAGCAGCAATGACAGGGGGTATCCTTACGAGCAGTACTTC
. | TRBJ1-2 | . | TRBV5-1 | CASSSGGGYGYTF | TGCGCCAGCAGCTCGGGGGGCGGCTATGGCTACACCTTC
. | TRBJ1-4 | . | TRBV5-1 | CASSPGGAATNEKLFF | TGCGCCAGCAGCCCTGGTGGGGCTGCAACTAATGAAAAACTGTTTTTT
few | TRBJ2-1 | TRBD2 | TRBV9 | CASSLGTSGNEQFF | TGTGCCAGCAGCCTCGGGACTAGCGGAAATGAGCAGTTCTTC
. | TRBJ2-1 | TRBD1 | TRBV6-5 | CASSHRTGPDEQFF | TGTGCCAGCAGTCACAGGACAGGCCCGGATGAGCAGTTCTTC
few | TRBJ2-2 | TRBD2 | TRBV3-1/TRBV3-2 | CASSQEPRAGATGELFF | TGTGCCAGCAGCCAAGAACCCAGAGCGGGGGCCACCGGGGAGCTGTTTTTT
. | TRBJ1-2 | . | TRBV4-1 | CASSQVDDTDYGYTF | TGCGCCAGCAGCCAAGTAGATGACACAGACTATGGCTACACCTTC
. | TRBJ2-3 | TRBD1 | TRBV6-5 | CASSYTMGQFTDTQYF | TGTGCCAGCAGTTACACAATGGGACAGTTCACAGATACGCAGTATTTT
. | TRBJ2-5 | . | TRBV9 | CASSVAGGGKETQYF | TGTGCCAGCAGCGTAGCGGGAGGGGGCAAGGAGACCCAGTACTTC
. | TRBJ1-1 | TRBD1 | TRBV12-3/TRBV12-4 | CASSLGQGIYAFF | TGTGCCAGCAGTTTAGGACAGGGGATTTATGCTTTCTTT